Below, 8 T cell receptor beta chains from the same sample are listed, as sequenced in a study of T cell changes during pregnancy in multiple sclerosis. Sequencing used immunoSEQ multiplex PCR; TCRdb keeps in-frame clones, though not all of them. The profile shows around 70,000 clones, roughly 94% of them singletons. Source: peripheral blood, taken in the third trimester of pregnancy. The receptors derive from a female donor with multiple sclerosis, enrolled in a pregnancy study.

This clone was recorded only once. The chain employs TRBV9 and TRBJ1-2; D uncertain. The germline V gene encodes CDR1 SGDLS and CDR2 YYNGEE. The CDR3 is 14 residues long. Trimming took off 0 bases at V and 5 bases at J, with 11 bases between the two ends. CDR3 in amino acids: CASSVDRGSYGYTF. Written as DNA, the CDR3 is TGTGCCAGCAGCGTAGATCGGGGTTCGTATGGCTACACCTTC.

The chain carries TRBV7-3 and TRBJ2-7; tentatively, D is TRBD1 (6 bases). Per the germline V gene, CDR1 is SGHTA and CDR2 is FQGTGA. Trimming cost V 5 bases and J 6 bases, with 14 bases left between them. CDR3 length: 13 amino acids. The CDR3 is CASSKTQGLEQYF. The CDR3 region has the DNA TGTGCCAGCAGCAAAACCCAGGGGCTCGAGCAGTACTTC.

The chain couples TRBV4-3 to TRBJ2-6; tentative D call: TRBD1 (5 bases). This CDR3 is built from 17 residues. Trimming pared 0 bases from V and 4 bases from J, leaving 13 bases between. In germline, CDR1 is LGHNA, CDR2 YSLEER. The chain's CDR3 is CASSQDTGVFGANVLTF. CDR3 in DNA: TGCGCCAGCAGCCAAGATACAGGCGTCTTCGGGGCCAACGTCCTGACTTTC.

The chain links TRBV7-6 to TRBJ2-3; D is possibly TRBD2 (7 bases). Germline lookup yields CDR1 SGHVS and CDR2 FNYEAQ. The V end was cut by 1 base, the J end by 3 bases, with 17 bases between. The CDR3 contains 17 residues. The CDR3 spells CASSLGVRGRGTDTQYF. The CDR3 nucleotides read TGTGCCAGCAGCTTAGGTGTGCGGGGGCGGGGAACAGATACGCAGTATTTT.

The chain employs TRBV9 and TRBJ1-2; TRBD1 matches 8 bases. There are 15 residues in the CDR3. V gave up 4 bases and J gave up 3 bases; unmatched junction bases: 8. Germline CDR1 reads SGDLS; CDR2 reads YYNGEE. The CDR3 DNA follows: TGTGCCAGCAGCATGTCACAGGGGGAAGACTATGGCTACACCTTC. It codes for CASSMSQGEDYGYTF.

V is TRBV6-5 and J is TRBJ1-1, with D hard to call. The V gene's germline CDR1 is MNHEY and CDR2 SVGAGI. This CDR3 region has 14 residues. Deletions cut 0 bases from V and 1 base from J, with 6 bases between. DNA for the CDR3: TGTGCCAGCAGTTACTCGAACAGGAACACTGAAGCTTTCTTT. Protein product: CASSYSNRNTEAFF.

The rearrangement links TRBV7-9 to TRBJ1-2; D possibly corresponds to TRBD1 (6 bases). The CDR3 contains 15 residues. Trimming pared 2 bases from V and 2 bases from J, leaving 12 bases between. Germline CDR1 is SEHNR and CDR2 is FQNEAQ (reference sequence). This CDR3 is CASSLPSTGNYGYTF. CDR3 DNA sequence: TGTGCCAGCAGCTTACCGTCCACAGGGAACTATGGCTACACCTTC.

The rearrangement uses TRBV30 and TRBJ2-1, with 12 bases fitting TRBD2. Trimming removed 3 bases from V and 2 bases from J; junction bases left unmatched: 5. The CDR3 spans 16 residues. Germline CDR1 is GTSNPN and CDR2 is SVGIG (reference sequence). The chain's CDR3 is CAWSLRLAGAYNEQFF. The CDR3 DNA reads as TGTGCCTGGAGCCTCCGACTAGCGGGGGCCTACAATGAGCAGTTCTTC. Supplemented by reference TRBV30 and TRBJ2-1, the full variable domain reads SQTIHQWPATLVQPVGSPLSLECTVEGTSNPNLYWYRQAAGRGLQLLFYSVGIGQISSEVPQNLSASRPQDRQFILSSKKLLLSDSGFYLCAWSLRLAGAYNEQFFGPGTRLTVL.